This T cell receptor beta chain came from a study of blood T cells in healthy people across ages. The V gene lost 6 bases and the J gene lost 8 bases, with 13 bases spanning the gap. Germline CDR1 and CDR2: MNHNS and SASEGT. The CDR3 is 12 residues long. Combining a sample-barcoded 5' primer with a J-beta primer mix, a second PCR ran for roughly 7 to 11 cycles. In TCRdb, the 5' RACE reads were re-called with MiXCR into one record per CDR3 protein. The table records around 1,000,000 distinct CDR3 sequences, roughly 24% of them present only once. Samples had at least 7 million PBMCs isolated from them. As regards this clonotype: Its antigen is unknown.

Findings of the study overall: Samples with more naive T cells showed higher observed beta diversity.

Another study also made use of these data, one on T cells of mothers and their children. From that second work: Second-PCR primer M1S introduced sample barcodes and 2-4 random nucleotides. Sequencing got over 8.5 million TCR beta CDR3 reads from each mother and some 3 million from each child.

Sequences were obtained from blood. The TCR sequence derives from a girl aged 2 to 9 in good health. The rearrangement joins TRBV6-1 to TRBJ1-1; D not resolved. The CDR3 coding sequence is TGTGCCAGCAGGGAACCGTCAGGAGAAGCTTTCTTT. Translated: CASREPSGEAFF.